This TCR beta chain is drawn from a study of early T cells in non-severe SARS-CoV-2 infection. Molecules of cDNA were individually given unique molecular identifiers that were attached to them. Using its own MiXCR run on the 5' RACE reads, TCRdb lists one record per CDR3 protein. The data show approximately 22,000 distinct CDR3 sequences, approximately 4.5% seen once. Germline lookup yields CDR1 MNHNS and CDR2 SASEGT. V lost 6 bases, J lost 2 bases, and 14 bases lay in between. The CDR3 extends over 15 amino acids. This clonotype was observed many times. The TCR sequence derives from an adult who was a healthcare worker with PCR-confirmed SARS-CoV-2 infection or an uninfected control (not recorded which). The sequenced material came from whole blood. The rearrangement uses TRBV6-1 and TRBJ1-5; D remains ambiguous. CDR3 region: CASSLVDGGNQPQHF. DNA for the CDR3: TGTGCCAGCAGCCTGGTCGACGGGGGCAATCAGCCCCAGCATTTT.